This T cell receptor (beta chain) is from a study of T cell responses to AZD1222 COVID-19 vaccine. Germline V gives CDR1 SGHRS, CDR2 YFSETQ. There are 14 residues in the CDR3. V was pared by 4 bases and J by 2 bases, with 12 bases between. Findings and limits, study-wide: Close to half of spike-specific TCRs reportedly recognize unmutated variant regions. Spike was spanned by vaccine-associated CD4 TCRs, which were dominant at 160-218 and 743-854. The donors showed a predominance of white British ancestry and of females, with possible underestimation of clonal diversity.

The repertoire was sequenced with immunoSEQ multiplex PCR; TCRdb's copy has only in-frame clones and lacks some. Among more than 100,000 clones listed, roughly 90% were seen once. With respect to this clone: Its antigen is currently unknown.

This specimen was peripheral blood, taken 28 days after the second AZD1222 dose. The chain is built from TRBV5-1 and TRBJ1-2; D not certain. The receptor comes from an adult who received the AZD1222 COVID-19 vaccine. The CDR3 nucleotides read TGCGCCAGCAGCACCCCCGGGTCAAACTATGGCTACACCTTC. This codes for CASSTPGSNYGYTF. Supplemented by reference TRBV5-1 and TRBJ1-2, the full variable domain reads KAGVTQTPRYLIKTRGQQVTLSCSPISGHRSVSWYQQTPGQGLQFLFEYFSETQRNKGNFPGRFSGRQFSNSRSEMNVSTLELGDSALYLCASSTPGSNYGYTFGSGTRLTVV.